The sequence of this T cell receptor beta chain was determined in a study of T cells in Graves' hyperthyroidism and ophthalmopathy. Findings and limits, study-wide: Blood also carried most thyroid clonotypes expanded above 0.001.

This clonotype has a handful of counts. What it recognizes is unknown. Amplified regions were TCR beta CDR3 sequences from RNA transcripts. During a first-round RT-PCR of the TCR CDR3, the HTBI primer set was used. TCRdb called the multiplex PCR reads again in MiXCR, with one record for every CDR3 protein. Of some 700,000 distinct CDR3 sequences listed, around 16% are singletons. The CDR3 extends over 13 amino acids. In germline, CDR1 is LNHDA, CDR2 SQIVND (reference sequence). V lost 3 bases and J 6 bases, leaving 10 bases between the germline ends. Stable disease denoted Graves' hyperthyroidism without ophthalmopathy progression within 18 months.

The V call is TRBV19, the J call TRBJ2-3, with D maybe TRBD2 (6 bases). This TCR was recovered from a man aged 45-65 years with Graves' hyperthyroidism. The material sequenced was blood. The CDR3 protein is CASSMGGWDTQYF. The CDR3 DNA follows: TGTGCCAGTAGTATGGGGGGATGGGATACGCAGTATTTT.